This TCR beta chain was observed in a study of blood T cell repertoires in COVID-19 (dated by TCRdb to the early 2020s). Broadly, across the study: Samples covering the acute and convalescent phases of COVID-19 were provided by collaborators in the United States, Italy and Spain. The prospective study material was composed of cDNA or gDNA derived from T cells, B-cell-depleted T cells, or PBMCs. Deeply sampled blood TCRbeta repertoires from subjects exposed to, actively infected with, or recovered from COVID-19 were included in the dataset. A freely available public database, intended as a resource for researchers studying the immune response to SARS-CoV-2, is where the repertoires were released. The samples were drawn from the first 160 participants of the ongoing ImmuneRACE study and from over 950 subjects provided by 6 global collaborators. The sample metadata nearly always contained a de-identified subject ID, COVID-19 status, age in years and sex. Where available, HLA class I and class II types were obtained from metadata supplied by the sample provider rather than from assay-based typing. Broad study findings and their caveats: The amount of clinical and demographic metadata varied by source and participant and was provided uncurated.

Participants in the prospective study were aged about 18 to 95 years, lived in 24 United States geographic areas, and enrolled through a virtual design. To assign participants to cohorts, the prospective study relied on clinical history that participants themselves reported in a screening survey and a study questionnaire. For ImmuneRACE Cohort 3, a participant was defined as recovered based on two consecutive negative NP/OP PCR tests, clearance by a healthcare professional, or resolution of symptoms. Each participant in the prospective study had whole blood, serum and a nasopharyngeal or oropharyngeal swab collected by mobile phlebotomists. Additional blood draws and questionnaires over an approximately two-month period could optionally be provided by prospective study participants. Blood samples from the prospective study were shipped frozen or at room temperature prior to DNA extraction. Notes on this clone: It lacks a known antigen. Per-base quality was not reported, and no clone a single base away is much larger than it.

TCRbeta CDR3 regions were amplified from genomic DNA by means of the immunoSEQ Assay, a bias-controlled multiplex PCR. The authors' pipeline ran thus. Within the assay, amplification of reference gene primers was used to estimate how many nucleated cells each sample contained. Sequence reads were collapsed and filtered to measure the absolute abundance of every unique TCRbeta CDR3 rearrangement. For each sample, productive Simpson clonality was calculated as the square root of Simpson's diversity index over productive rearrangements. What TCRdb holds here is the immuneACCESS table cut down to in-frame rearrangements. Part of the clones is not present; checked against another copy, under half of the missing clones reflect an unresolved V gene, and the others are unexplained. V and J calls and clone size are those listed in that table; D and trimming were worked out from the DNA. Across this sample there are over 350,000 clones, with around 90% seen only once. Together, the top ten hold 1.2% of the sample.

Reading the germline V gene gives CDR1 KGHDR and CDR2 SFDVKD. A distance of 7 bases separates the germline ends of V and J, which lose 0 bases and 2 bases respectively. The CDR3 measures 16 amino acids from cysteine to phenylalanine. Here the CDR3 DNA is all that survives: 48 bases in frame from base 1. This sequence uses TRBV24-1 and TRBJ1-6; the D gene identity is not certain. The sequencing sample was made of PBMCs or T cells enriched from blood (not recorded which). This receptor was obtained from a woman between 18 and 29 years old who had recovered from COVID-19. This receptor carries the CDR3 CATSDLQRPYNSPLHF. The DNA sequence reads TGTGCCACCAGTGATTTGCAGAGGCCCTATAATTCACCCCTCCACTTT.